This T cell receptor beta chain is from a study of T cell responses to AZD1222 COVID-19 vaccine. Whole-study findings and limits: The donor cohort was predominantly white British with a female majority, and clonal diversity may have been underestimated. Only six AZD1222 recipients tested seropositive at baseline. Once two AZD1222 doses were given, Spike-specific TCR breadth and depth went up. The repertoires were collected only after the peak T cell response.

Libraries were prepared by immunoSEQ multiplex PCR; TCRdb keeps only in-frame clonotypes and omits some of them. This sample carries about 200,000 clones, 85% to 95% of them seen once, and the ten largest clones take approximately 1%. Note on this clone: The target antigen is unknown.

CDR3 length: 15 amino acids. CDR1 MNHEY and CDR2 SVGAGI come from the germline V gene. The V and J ends lost 4 bases and 4 bases respectively, with 16 bases between them. The sequence came from an adult who received the AZD1222 COVID-19 vaccine. The V gene is TRBV6-5, the J gene TRBJ2-5, with D possibly TRBD1 on 6 matching bases. This material consisted of peripheral blood, taken 28 days after the second AZD1222 dose. The CDR3 sequence is CASSSTGLGGETQYF. Here the CDR3 DNA reads TGTGCCAGCAGTTCCACAGGGCTCGGTGGAGAGACCCAGTACTTC.